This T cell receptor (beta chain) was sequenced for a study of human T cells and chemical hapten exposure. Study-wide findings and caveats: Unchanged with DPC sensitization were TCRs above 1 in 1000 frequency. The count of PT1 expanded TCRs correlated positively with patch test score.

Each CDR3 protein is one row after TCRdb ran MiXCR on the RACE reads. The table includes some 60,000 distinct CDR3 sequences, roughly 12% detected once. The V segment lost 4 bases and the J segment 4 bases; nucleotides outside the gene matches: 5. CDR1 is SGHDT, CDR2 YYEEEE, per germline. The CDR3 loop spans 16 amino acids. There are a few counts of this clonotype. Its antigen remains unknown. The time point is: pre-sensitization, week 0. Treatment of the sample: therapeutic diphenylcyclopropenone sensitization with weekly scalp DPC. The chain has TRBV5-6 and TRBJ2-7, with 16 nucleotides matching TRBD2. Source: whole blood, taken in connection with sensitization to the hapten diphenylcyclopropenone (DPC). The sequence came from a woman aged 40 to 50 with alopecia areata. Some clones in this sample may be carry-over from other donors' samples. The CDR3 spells CASSPTGLAGGYEQYF. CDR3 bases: TGTGCCAGCAGCCCGACGGGACTAGCGGGAGGGTACGAGCAGTACTTC. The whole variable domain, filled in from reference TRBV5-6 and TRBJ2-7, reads DAGVTQSPTHLIKTRGQQVTLRCSPKSGHDTVSWYQQALGQGPQFIFQYYEEEERQRGNFPDRFSGHQFPNYSSELNVNALLLGDSALYLCASSPTGLAGGYEQYFGPGTRLTVT.